This T cell receptor (beta chain) originates from a study of PD-1 blockade in classical Hodgkin lymphoma. Study at large: Once every 2 weeks, patients received intravenous nivolumab at 3 mg/kg.

Time point meaning: cycle 4 day 1 (C4D1), after more than five weeks of nivolumab. In every patient, relapse followed autologous stem cell transplantation, while exposure to brentuximab vedotin differed. Using immunoSEQ multiplex PCR, the repertoire was profiled, and TCRdb retains in-frame clones only, with some absent. The data hold under 130,000 clones, with roughly nine tenths observed a single time. Trimming cost V 0 bases and J 8 bases; bases outside gene matches: 10. CDR1 SGHRS and CDR2 YFSETQ come from the germline V gene. The CDR3 covers 17 residues. This receptor was identified in a human donor with classical Hodgkin lymphoma. V usage is TRBV5-1 and J usage is TRBJ2-1; 11 nucleotides line up with TRBD2. Sequenced here: peripheral blood mononuclear cells (PBMCs), sampled before the fourth cycle of nivolumab. Here the CDR3 DNA reads TGCGCCAGCAGCTTGGTAGTAGCGGGAGGGCCTGGGGATGAGCAGTTCTTC. Encoded protein: CASSLVVAGGPGDEQFF.